These 16 T cell receptor beta chains came from one sample sequenced in a study of blood T cell repertoires in COVID-19. The data were produced by immunoSEQ multiplex PCR, yet TCRdb's version contains in-frame clones alone and is incomplete. Among about 160,000 clones, approximately 80% were seen once, and the ten largest hold more than 7%. The sample comprised peripheral blood. These TCRs come from a woman aged 80 or older with active or convalescent COVID-19.

The chain links TRBV19 to TRBJ1-5; D ambiguous. The germline V and J ends were trimmed by 5 bases and 0 bases, with 11 bases remaining between them. The CDR3 has 15 residues. CDR1 and CDR2 (germline): LNHDA, SQIVND (reference sequence). CDR3 sequence: CASSETAFSNQPQHF. For the CDR3, the DNA is TGTGCCAGTAGTGAAACAGCCTTTAGCAATCAGCCCCAGCATTTT.

V and J are TRBV7-6 and TRBJ1-4; the D gene is possibly TRBD1 (5 bases). Germline V gene data show CDR1 as SGHVS and CDR2 as FNYEAQ. V was pared by 5 bases and J by 5 bases, with 15 bases between. The CDR3 length is 15 residues. Here the CDR3 reads CASSLTTVSNEKLFF. CDR3 coding DNA: TGTGCCAGCAGCCTTACGACAGTTTCCAATGAAAAACTGTTTTTT.

This clone was found a few times. The chain combines TRBV19 with TRBJ1-2; the match to TRBD1 covers 12 bases. Germline V gives CDR1 LNHDA, CDR2 SQIVND (reference sequence). Trimming took 7 bases from V and 8 from J; bases not matched to a gene: 11. The CDR3 extends over 15 amino acids. The CDR3 sequence is CASNRWDRGRGGYTF. DNA for the CDR3: TGTGCCAGTAACCGGTGGGACAGGGGGCGAGGAGGCTACACCTTC.

The V call is TRBV9, the J call TRBJ1-6; 8 bases match TRBD1. After removal of 0 bases from V and 5 bases from J, the junction contained 4 bases not matched to a gene. Per the germline V gene, CDR1 is SGDLS and CDR2 is YYNGEE. The CDR3 has 16 amino acids. CDR3 sequence: CASSVAAGGHNSPLHF. The CDR3 DNA follows: TGTGCCAGCAGCGTAGCGGCAGGGGGCCATAATTCACCCCTCCACTTT.

This clone showed up just once. The rearrangement joins TRBV6-5 to TRBJ1-5, with 10 bases aligning to TRBD1. Germline trimming cut 1 base from V and 5 bases from J; bases unmatched to any gene: 2. Germline CDR1 MNHEY, CDR2 SVGAGI. This CDR3 is 15 amino acids long. This CDR3 reads CASSYFGTGDQPQHF. Here the CDR3 DNA reads TGTGCCAGCAGTTACTTCGGGACAGGGGATCAGCCCCAGCATTTT.

The rearrangement links TRBV6-2 or TRBV6-3 to TRBJ2-1, with 9 positions matching TRBD1. The germline CDR1 and CDR2 sequences are MNHEY and SVGEGT. V gave up 3 bases and J gave up 4 bases; unmatched junction bases: 1. The CDR3 consists of 14 residues. The CDR3: CASSYGTGYNEQFF. CDR3 DNA: TGTGCCAGCAGTTATGGGACAGGGTACAATGAGCAGTTCTTC.

This chain uses TRBV29-1 with TRBJ2-3; a possible D gene is TRBD2 (6 bases). Deletions cut 2 bases from V and 3 bases from J, with 12 bases between. CDR3 size: 14 residues. Germline assignment: CDR1 SQVTM and CDR2 ANQGSEA. As DNA, the CDR3 is TGCAGCGTTGAATTGACGGGGAGGACAGATACGCAGTATTTT. It translates to CSVELTGRTDTQYF.

The genes are TRBV18 and TRBJ2-3, with D perhaps TRBD2 (7 bases). Deletions cut 6 bases from V and 5 bases from J, with 24 bases between. Germline CDR1 reads KGHSH; CDR2 reads LQKENI. The CDR3 length is 17 residues. The CDR3, as DNA: TGTGCCAGCTCCCCTCTTCCCCTCCGGGGGGCCGGAGATACGCAGTATTTT. Translation gives CASSPLPLRGAGDTQYF.

The V call is TRBV4-1, the J call TRBJ1-5; TRBD1 might be the D (5 bases). Trimming removed 1 base from V and 5 bases from J, with 12 bases in between. The germline gives CDR1 MGHRA, CDR2 YSYEKL. The CDR3 is 15 residues long. The CDR3 nucleotides are TGCGCCAGCAGCCAAGTGGGGGGTTGGGATCAGCCCCAGCATTTT. This translates into CASSQVGGWDQPQHF.

The chain combines TRBV30 with TRBJ1-2, with 9 bases identical to TRBD1. The V segment lost 3 bases and the J segment 6 bases; nucleotides outside the gene matches: 8. From germline, CDR1 is GTSNPN and CDR2 SVGIG (reference sequence). The CDR3 covers 14 residues. CDR3 protein: CAWRGTGTGHGYTF. The CDR3, as DNA: TGTGCCTGGAGGGGCACCGGGACAGGGCATGGCTACACCTTC. The whole variable domain, remainder taken from reference TRBV30 and TRBJ1-2, is SQTIHQWPATLVQPVGSPLSLECTVEGTSNPNLYWYRQAAGRGLQLLFYSVGIGQISSEVPQNLSASRPQDRQFILSSKKLLLSDSGFYLCAWRGTGTGHGYTFGSGTRLTVV.

The genes are TRBV11-3 and TRBJ2-7, with a tentative D call TRBD2 (6 bases). Trimming left V 5 bases short and J 5 bases short, with 19 bases between. The CDR3 totals 15 residues. Germline lookup yields CDR1 SGHNT and CDR2 YENEEA. The CDR3 reads CASSLSWGSGDEQYF. CDR3 coding DNA: TGTGCCAGCAGCCTCAGCTGGGGTAGCGGTGACGAGCAGTACTTC.

This clone was seen just once. The rearrangement uses TRBV3-1 (or the pseudogene TRBV3-2) and TRBJ1-1, with D possibly being TRBD1 (6 bases). The CDR3 totals 12 residues. Germline V gene lookup returns CDR1 LGHDT and CDR2 YNNKEL (reference sequence). Trimming removed 4 bases from V and 8 bases from J, with 11 bases in between. The DNA of the CDR3 is TGTGCCAGCAGCCGGGGGGGCTCCGAAGCTTTCTTT. This gives the protein CASSRGGSEAFF.

CDR3 loop: CASRRPQGNYGYTF. The CDR3 coding sequence is TGCGCCAGCAGAAGACCGCAGGGGAACTATGGCTACACCTTC. The genes are TRBV5-1 and TRBJ1-2; a weak D match, TRBD1 (6 bases). Germline V CDR1 and CDR2: SGHRS, YFSETQ. The CDR3 contains 14 residues. Trimming removed 5 bases at V and 2 bases at J, with 13 bases between. Looking up the rest from reference TRBV5-1 and TRBJ1-2 gives the full variable domain: KAGVTQTPRYLIKTRGQQVTLSCSPISGHRSVSWYQQTPGQGLQFLFEYFSETQRNKGNFPGRFSGRQFSNSRSEMNVSTLELGDSALYLCASRRPQGNYGYTFGSGTRLTVV.

The chain is built from TRBV7-3 and TRBJ2-7, with a tentative D call TRBD1 (5 bases). In germline, CDR1 is SGHTA, CDR2 FQGTGA. CDR3 length equals 14 residues. Trimming pared 1 base from V and 2 bases from J, leaving 9 bases between. The CDR3 region has the DNA TGTGCCAGCAGCTTAAATCAGGGCCCCTACGAGCAGTACTTC. Translated, it gives CASSLNQGPYEQYF. Combining the CDR3 with reference TRBV7-3 and TRBJ2-7 gives the whole variable domain GAGVSQTPSNKVTEKGKYVELRCDPISGHTALYWYRQSLGQGPEFLIYFQGTGAADDSGLPNDRFFAVRPEGSVSTLKIQRTERGDSAVYLCASSLNQGPYEQYFGPGTRLTVT.

V and J are TRBV6-5 and TRBJ2-7, with D possibly TRBD1 on 6 matching bases. The CDR3 covers 12 residues. CDR1 is MNHEY and CDR2 is SVGAGI in the germline V gene. The V end lost 6 bases, the J end lost 7 bases, and 13 bases lay between the germline ends. CDR3 sequence reads: CASSNTGSEQYF. The CDR3 nucleotides are TGTGCCAGCAGCAATACAGGGAGTGAGCAGTACTTC.

The chain combines TRBV28 with TRBJ2-1, with 7 bases that match TRBD2. The trim removed 5 bases at V and 0 bases at J, leaving 4 bases unmatched. CDR1 is MDHEN, CDR2 SYDVKM, per germline. This CDR3 is 15 amino acids long. The CDR3 sequence: CASSRGGGSYNEQFF. CDR3 nucleotide sequence: TGTGCCAGCAGTAGGGGCGGGGGCTCCTACAATGAGCAGTTCTTC.